This TCR beta chain was obtained from a study of radiation and T cells in renal cell carcinoma. Study results and limitations: No pretreatment tumor biopsies were available for baseline clonotypes.

Sequencing used immunoSEQ multiplex PCR; TCRdb keeps in-frame clones, though not all of them. The table lists approximately 150,000 clones, approximately 86% of them singletons. Time point described: blood 4 weeks post-SBRT, at nephrectomy. Indicated treatment: 15 Gy SBRT to primary tumor, nephrectomy 4 weeks later. Nephrectomy followed 15 Gy stereotactic body radiation by 4 weeks. As to this clone: The antigen remains unidentified.

Trimming left V 5 bases short and J 0 bases short, with 11 bases between. This CDR3 comprises 16 residues. Germline V gene lookup returns CDR1 SGHTA and CDR2 FQGNSA. The receptor's source is a woman between 50 and 59 years old with renal cell carcinoma. Sample: blood, taken from a patient whose treatment included radiotherapy and nephrectomy. The chain employs TRBV7-2 and TRBJ1-6; possibly TRBD1 for D (5 bases). CDR3 residues: CASSPSGSSYNSPLHF. In DNA, the CDR3 is TGTGCCAGCAGCCCATCAGGGAGCTCCTATAATTCACCCCTCCACTTT. The full variable domain, rest sourced from reference TRBV7-2 and TRBJ1-6, is GAGVSQSPSNKVTEKGKDVELRCDPISGHTALYWYRQSLGQGLEFLIYFQGNSAPDKSGLPSDRFSAERTGGSVSTLTIQRTQQEDSAVYLCASSPSGSSYNSPLHFGNGTRLTVT.